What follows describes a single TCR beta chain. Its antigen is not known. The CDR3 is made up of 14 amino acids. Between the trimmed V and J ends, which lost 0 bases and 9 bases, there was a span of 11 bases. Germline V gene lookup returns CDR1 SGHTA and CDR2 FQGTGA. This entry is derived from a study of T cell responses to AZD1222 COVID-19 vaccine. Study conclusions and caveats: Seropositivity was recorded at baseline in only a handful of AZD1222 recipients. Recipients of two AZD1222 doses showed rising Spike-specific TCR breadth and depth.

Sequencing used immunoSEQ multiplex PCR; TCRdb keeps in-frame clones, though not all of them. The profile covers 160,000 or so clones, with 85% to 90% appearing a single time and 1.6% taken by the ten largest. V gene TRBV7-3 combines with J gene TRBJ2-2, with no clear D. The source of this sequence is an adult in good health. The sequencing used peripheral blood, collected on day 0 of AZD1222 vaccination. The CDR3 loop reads CASSLTAGPWELFF. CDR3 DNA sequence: TGTGCCAGCAGCTTAACGGCCGGCCCCTGGGAGCTGTTTTTT. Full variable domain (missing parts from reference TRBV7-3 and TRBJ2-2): GAGVSQTPSNKVTEKGKYVELRCDPISGHTALYWYRQSLGQGPEFLIYFQGTGAADDSGLPNDRFFAVRPEGSVSTLKIQRTERGDSAVYLCASSLTAGPWELFFGEGSRLTVL.